This is a list of T cell receptor beta chains from one sample in a study of regulatory T cells in long-lasting Graves disease. TCRdb ran MiXCR on the multiplex PCR reads and lists one entry per CDR3 protein. The sample yields around 250,000 distinct CDR3 sequences, over 20% seen once. The sample here was peripheral blood mononuclear cells (PBMCs), taken at new diagnosis, from a patient treated with antithyroid drugs. The receptors originated from a female donor with Graves disease. The CDR3 runs from the conserved cysteine through the conserved F or W. D genes are given only for firm matches. Clone size is stated in some rows and not others, as once, few, many or a class when expanded.

CDR3 DNA: TGCGCCAGCAGCCAAGAAATCCAAATTGGAACAGGGGGCCAGGGCTACACCTTC
CDR3 protein: CASSQEIQIGTGGQGYTF
clone size: few
D gene: TRBD1
J gene: TRBJ1-2
V gene: TRBV4-3

CDR3 DNA: TGTGCCAGCAGCTTGAGGCAGGGTCTGCTAGGCAAAAACATTCAGTACTTC
CDR3 protein: CASSLRQGLLGKNIQYF
clone size: many
D gene: -
J gene: TRBJ2-4
V gene: TRBV5-5

CDR3 DNA: TGCAGTGCTATGGAGCGGGAGGGCGGGAAGCAGTACTTC
CDR3 protein: CSAMEREGGKQYF
clone size: -
D gene: TRBD2
J gene: TRBJ2-7
V gene: TRBV20-1

CDR3 DNA: TGTGCCAGCACCAATAACTATGGCTACACCTTC
CDR3 protein: CASTNNYGYTF
clone size: many
D gene: -
J gene: TRBJ1-2
V gene: TRBV6-1

CDR3 DNA: TGTGCCACCAGCAGAGACCCGGGACTAGCGGGGGGCGAGCAGTACTTC
CDR3 protein: CATSRDPGLAGGEQYF
clone size: many
D gene: TRBD2
J gene: TRBJ2-7
V gene: TRBV15

CDR3 DNA: TGCAGTGCTAGAGGACTAGCGGCCCTGAACACCGGGGAGCTGTTTTTT
CDR3 protein: CSARGLAALNTGELFF
clone size: -
D gene: TRBD2
J gene: TRBJ2-2
V gene: TRBV20-1

CDR3 DNA: TGTGCCAGCAAGGAGGGAGGGGCCAATCAGCCCCAGCATTTT
CDR3 protein: CASKEGGANQPQHF
clone size: many
D gene: -
J gene: TRBJ1-5
V gene: TRBV28

CDR3 DNA: TGTGCCAGCAGTTTATTGTGGACTAGCGGGAGAACCTGGGAGACCCAGTACTTC
CDR3 protein: CASSLLWTSGRTWETQYF
clone size: many
D gene: TRBD2
J gene: TRBJ2-5
V gene: TRBV28

CDR3 DNA: TGTGCCAGCAGTCCGGGCCCCAACACCCCCACAGATACGCAGTATTTT
CDR3 protein: CASSPGPNTPTDTQYF
clone size: -
D gene: -
J gene: TRBJ2-3
V gene: TRBV12-3/TRBV12-4

CDR3 DNA: TGTGCCAGCAGTTACGTGGGCGCGGGAGGGCAAGAGACCCAGTACTTC
CDR3 protein: CASSYVGAGGQETQYF
clone size: many
D gene: TRBD2
J gene: TRBJ2-5
V gene: TRBV6-2/TRBV6-3

CDR3 DNA: TGTGCCAGCTCGTTCCGTAACGAGGGCAATCAGCCCCAGCATTTT
CDR3 protein: CASSFRNEGNQPQHF
clone size: many
D gene: -
J gene: TRBJ1-5
V gene: TRBV12-3/TRBV12-4

CDR3 DNA: TGTGCCAGCTCACCGTTCCGGGACAGGGATCCTTTTGAGCAGTTCTTC
CDR3 protein: CASSPFRDRDPFEQFF
clone size: few
D gene: TRBD1
J gene: TRBJ2-1
V gene: TRBV18

CDR3 DNA: TGTGCCAGCAGCCAAGTATCGACGGCCTACGAGCAGTACTTC
CDR3 protein: CASSQVSTAYEQYF
clone size: few
D gene: -
J gene: TRBJ2-7
V gene: TRBV14

CDR3 DNA: TGTGCCAGCAGCTTACAAGGGGTGGACCAAGAGACCCAGTACTTC
CDR3 protein: CASSLQGVDQETQYF
clone size: many
D gene: -
J gene: TRBJ2-5
V gene: TRBV7-7

CDR3 DNA: TGTGCCAGCAGCCAGGCGGGAGGGCCAATCGGGGAGCTGTTTTTT
CDR3 protein: CASSQAGGPIGELFF
clone size: many
D gene: TRBD2
J gene: TRBJ2-2
V gene: TRBV3-1

CDR3 DNA: TGCAGTGCTCTGGGACAGGGGGGAGATACGCAGTATTTT
CDR3 protein: CSALGQGGDTQYF
clone size: -
D gene: TRBD1
J gene: TRBJ2-3
V gene: TRBV20-1

CDR3 DNA: TGTGCCAGCAGCTTGACAGTGAACACTGAAGCTTTCTTT
CDR3 protein: CASSLTVNTEAFF
clone size: many
D gene: -
J gene: TRBJ1-1
V gene: TRBV5-1

CDR3 DNA: TGCAGCGTTCGGATTTCTCACACTGAAGCTTTCTTT
CDR3 protein: CSVRISHTEAFF
clone size: many
D gene: -
J gene: TRBJ1-1
V gene: TRBV29-1

CDR3 DNA: TGTGCCAGCAGTATCGAGACAGGGATGGGTTCACCCCTCCACTTT
CDR3 protein: CASSIETGMGSPLHF
clone size: few
D gene: TRBD1
J gene: TRBJ1-6
V gene: TRBV27

CDR3 DNA: TGTGCCAGCAGTTTGGCGGGTAGTAAGCCCCAGCATTTT
CDR3 protein: CASSLAGSKPQHF
clone size: many
D gene: -
J gene: TRBJ1-5
V gene: TRBV27

CDR3 DNA: TGTGCCAGCAGTTATGGGGGTGACTATGGCTACACCTTC
CDR3 protein: CASSYGGDYGYTF
clone size: many
D gene: -
J gene: TRBJ1-2
V gene: TRBV6-9

CDR3 DNA: TGCAGTGCTAGACCGACATTGGGAGGGTCCGGTTACGAGCAGTACTTC
CDR3 protein: CSARPTLGGSGYEQYF
clone size: many
D gene: TRBD2
J gene: TRBJ2-7
V gene: TRBV20-1